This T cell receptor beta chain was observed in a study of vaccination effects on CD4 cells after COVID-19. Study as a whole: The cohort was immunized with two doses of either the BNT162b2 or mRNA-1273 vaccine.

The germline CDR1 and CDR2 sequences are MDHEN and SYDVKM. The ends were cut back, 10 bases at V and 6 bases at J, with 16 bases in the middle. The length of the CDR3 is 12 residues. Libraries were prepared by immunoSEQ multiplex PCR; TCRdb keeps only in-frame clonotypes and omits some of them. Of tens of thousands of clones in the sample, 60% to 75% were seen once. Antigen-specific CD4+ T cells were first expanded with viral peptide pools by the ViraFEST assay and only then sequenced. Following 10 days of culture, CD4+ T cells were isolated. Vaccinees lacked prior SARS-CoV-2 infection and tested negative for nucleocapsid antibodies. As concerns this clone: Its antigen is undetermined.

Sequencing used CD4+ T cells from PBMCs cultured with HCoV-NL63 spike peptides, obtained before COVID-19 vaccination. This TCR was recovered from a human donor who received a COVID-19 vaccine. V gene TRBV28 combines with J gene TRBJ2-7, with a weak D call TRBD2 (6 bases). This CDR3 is CATGVTGGEQYV. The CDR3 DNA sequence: TGTGCCACGGGGGTAACAGGCGGCGAGCAGTACGTC.